This T cell receptor beta chain derives from a study of blood T cell repertoires in COVID-19. For the study at large: Sample material is recorded as cDNA or gDNA derived from T cells, B-cell-depleted T cells, or PBMCs.

Per the original methods: By means of reference gene primer amplification, nucleated cell counts were estimated. TCRdb keeps only in-frame clones here, not all; method: immunoSEQ multiplex PCR. V, J and clone size were drawn from that table, and D and trimming were deduced from the DNA. The sample contains tens of thousands of clones, 75% to 90% of which appear only once. Trimming took 5 bases from V and 3 from J, leaving 14 bases between them. The CDR3 totals 14 residues. Germline CDR1 LNHDA, CDR2 SQIVND (reference sequence). The sequenced material came from peripheral blood. The chain links TRBV19 to TRBJ2-7, with a possible D match to TRBD2 (5 bases). The receptor's source is a human donor in a cohort sampled during active COVID-19. The CDR3 is CASSELGLYYEQYF. CDR3 DNA: TGTGCCAGTAGTGAACTAGGGTTGTACTACGAGCAGTACTTC.